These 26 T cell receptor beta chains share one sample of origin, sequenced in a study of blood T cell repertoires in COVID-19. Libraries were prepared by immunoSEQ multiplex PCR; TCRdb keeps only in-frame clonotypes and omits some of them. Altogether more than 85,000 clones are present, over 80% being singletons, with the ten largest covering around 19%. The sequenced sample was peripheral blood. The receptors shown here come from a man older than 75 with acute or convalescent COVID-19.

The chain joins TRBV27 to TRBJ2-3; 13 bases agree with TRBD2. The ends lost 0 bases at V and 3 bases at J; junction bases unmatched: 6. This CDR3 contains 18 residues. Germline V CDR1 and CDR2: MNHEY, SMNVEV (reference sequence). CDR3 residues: CASSLSMPTSGRTDTQYF. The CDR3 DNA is TGTGCCAGCAGTTTATCGATGCCGACTAGCGGGAGGACAGATACGCAGTATTTT.

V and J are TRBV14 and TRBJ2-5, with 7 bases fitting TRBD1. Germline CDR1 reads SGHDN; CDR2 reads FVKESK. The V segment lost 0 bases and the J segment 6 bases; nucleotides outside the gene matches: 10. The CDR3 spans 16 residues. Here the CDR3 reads CASSQDRQGILKTQYF. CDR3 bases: TGTGCCAGCAGCCAAGATAGACAGGGAATCTTAAAGACCCAGTACTTC.

The CDR3 nucleotides are TGCGCCAGCAGCTTCGCGGGACTATTCGAAAAGACCCAGTACTTC. Translated, it gives CASSFAGLFEKTQYF. V is TRBV5-1 and J is TRBJ2-5, with 7 bases identical to TRBD2. After removal of 2 bases from V and 6 bases from J, the junction contained 10 bases not matched to a gene. This CDR3 region has 15 residues. Germline V gene sequence: CDR1 SGHRS, CDR2 YFSETQ.

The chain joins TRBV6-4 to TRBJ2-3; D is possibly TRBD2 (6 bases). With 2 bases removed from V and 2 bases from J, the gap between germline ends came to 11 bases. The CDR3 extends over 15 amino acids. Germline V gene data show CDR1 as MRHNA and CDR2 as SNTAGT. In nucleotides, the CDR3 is TGTGCCAGCAGTGACGACGGGGGTTACACAGATACGCAGTATTTT. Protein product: CASSDDGGYTDTQYF.

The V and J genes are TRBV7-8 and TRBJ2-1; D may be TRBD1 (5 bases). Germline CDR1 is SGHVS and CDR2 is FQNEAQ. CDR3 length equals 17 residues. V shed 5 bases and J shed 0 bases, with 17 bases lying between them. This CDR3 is CASSLQGGASSYNEQFF. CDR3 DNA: TGTGCCAGCAGCCTCCAAGGTGGGGCCTCCTCCTACAATGAGCAGTTCTTC.

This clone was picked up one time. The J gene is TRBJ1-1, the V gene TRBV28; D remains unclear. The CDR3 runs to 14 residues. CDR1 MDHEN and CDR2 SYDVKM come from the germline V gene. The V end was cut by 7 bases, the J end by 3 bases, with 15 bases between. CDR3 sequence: CASTRPGWDTEAFF. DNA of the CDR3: TGTGCCAGCACCCGTCCAGGCTGGGACACTGAAGCTTTCTTT.

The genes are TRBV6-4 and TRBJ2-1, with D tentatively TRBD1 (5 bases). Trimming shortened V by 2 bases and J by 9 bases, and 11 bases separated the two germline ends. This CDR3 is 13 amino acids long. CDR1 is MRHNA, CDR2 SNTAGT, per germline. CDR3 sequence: CASSDQGMGEQFF. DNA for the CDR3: TGTGCCAGCAGTGACCAGGGAATGGGTGAGCAGTTCTTC.

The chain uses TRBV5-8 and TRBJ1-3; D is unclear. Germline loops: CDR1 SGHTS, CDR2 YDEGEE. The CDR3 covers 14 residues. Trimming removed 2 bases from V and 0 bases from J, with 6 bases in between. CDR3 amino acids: CASSFSGSGNTIYF. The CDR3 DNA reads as TGTGCCAGCAGCTTTTCAGGCTCTGGAAACACCATATATTTT.

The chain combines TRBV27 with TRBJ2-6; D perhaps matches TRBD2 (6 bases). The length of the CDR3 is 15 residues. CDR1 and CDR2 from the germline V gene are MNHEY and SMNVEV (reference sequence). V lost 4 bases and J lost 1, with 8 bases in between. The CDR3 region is CASSSEGSGANVLTF. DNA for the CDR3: TGTGCCAGCAGTTCGGAGGGGTCTGGGGCCAACGTCCTGACTTTC.

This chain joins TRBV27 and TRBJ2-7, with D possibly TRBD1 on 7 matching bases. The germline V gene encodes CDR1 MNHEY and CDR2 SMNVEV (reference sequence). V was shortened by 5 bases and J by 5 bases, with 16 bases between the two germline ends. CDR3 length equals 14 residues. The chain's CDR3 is CASSTGQRRDEQYF. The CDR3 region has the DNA TGTGCCAGCAGTACGGGACAGAGGAGGGACGAGCAGTACTTC.

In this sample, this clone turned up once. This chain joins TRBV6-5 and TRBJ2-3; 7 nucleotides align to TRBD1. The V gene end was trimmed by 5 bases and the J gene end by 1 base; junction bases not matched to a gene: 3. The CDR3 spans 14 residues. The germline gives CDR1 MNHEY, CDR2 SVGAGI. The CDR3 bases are TGTGCCAGCAGTCTCCAGGGGGGCACAGATACGCAGTATTTT. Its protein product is CASSLQGGTDTQYF.

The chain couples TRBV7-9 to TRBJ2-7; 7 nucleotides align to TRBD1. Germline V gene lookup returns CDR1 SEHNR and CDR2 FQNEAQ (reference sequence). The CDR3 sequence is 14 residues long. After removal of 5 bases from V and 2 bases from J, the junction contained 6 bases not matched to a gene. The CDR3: CASSTTGVAYEQYF. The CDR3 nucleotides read TGTGCCAGCAGCACAACAGGGGTCGCCTACGAGCAGTACTTC.

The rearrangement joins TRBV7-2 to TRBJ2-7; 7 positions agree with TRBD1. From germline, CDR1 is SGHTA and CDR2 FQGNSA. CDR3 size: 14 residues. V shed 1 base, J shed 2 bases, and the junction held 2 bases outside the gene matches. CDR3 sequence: CASSLVGTAYEQYF. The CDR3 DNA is TGTGCCAGCAGCTTAGTGGGGACAGCCTACGAGCAGTACTTC.

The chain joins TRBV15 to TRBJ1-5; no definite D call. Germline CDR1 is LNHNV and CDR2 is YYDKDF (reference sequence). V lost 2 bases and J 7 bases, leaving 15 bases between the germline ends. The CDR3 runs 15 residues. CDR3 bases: TGTGCCACCAGCAGACAAATTGGGCCGGGGCAGCCCCAGCATTTT. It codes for CATSRQIGPGQPQHF.

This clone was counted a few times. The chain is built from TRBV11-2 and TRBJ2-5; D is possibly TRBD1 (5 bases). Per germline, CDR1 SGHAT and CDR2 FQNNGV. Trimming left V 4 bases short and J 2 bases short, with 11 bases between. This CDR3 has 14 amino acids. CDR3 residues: CASSSQGAQETQYF. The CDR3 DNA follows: TGTGCCAGCAGCTCGCAGGGCGCACAAGAGACCCAGTACTTC.

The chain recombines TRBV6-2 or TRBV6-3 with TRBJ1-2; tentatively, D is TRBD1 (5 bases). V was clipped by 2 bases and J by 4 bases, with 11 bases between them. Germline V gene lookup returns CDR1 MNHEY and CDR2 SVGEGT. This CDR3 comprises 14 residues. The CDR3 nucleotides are TGTGCCAGCAGTTACAGGGGCATTAGCTATGGCTACACCTTC. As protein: CASSYRGISYGYTF.

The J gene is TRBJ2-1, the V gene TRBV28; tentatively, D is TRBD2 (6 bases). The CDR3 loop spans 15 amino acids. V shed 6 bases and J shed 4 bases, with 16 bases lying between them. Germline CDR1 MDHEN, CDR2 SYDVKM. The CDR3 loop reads CASRSSGLNYNEQFF. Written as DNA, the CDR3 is TGTGCCAGCAGATCCAGCGGGCTCAATTACAATGAGCAGTTCTTC. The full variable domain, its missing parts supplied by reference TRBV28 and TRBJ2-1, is DVKVTQSSRYLVKRTGEKVFLECVQDMDHENMFWYRQDPGLGLRLIYFSYDVKMKEKGDIPEGYSVSREKKERFSLILESASTNQTSMYLCASRSSGLNYNEQFFGPGTRLTVL.

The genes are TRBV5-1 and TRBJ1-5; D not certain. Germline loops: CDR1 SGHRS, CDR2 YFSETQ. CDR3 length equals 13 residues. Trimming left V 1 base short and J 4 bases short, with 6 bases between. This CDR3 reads CASSLFGNQPQHF. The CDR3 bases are TGCGCCAGCAGCTTGTTCGGGAATCAGCCCCAGCATTTT.

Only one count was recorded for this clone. The CDR3 coding sequence is TGCGCCAGCAGCCAAGTCCCCATATTGGGGGCGGACGGGGAGCTGTTTTTT. Amino acids: CASSQVPILGADGELFF. The chain carries TRBV4-3 and TRBJ2-2; a weak D match, TRBD1 (6 bases). The V end lost 1 base, the J end lost 7 bases, and 19 bases lay between the germline ends. The CDR3 extends over 17 amino acids. The germline CDR1 and CDR2 sequences are LGHNA and YSLEER.

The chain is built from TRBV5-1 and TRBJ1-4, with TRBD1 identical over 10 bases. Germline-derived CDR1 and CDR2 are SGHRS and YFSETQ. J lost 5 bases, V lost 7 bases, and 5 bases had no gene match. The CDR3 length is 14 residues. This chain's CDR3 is CASGDRGQNEKLFF. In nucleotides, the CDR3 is TGCGCCAGCGGTGACAGGGGGCAAAATGAAAAACTGTTTTTT.

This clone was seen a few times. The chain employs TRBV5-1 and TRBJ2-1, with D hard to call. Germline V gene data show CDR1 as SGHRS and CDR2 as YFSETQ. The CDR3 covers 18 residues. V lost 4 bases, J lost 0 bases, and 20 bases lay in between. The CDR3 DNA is TGCGCCAGCAGCCCTGGAGATGGTCTTCTGAGCTCCTACAATGAGCAGTTCTTC. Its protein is CASSPGDGLLSSYNEQFF.

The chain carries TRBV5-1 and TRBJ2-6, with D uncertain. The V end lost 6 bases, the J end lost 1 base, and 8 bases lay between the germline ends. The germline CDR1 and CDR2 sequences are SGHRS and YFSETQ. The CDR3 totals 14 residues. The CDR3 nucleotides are TGCGCCAGCACGAAGACATCTGGGGCCAACGTCCTGACTTTC. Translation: CASTKTSGANVLTF.

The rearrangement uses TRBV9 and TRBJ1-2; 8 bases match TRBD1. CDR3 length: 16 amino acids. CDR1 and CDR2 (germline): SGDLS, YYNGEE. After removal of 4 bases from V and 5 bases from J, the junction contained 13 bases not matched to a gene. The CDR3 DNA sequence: TGTGCCAGCAGCCCCGGACAGGGCCCGGGCTTGTATGGCTACACCTTC. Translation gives CASSPGQGPGLYGYTF.

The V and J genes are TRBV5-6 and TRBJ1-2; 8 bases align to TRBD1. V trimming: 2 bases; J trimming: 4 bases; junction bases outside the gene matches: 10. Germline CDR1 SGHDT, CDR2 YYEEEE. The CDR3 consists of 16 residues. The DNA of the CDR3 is TGTGCCAGCAGCTTTCCTGGGACAGGAAAAGGCTATGGCTACACCTTC. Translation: CASSFPGTGKGYGYTF.

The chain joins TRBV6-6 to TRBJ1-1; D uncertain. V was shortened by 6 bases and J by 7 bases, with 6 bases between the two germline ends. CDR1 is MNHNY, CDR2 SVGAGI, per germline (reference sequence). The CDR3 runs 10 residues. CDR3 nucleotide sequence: TGTGCCAGCAGGTCCTTTGAAGCTTTCTTT. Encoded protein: CASRSFEAFF.

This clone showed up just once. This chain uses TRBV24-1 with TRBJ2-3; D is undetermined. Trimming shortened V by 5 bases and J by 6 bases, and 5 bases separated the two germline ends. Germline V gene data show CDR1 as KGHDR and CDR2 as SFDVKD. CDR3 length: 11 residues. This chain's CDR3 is CATSVRDTQYF. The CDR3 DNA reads TGTGCCACCAGTGTGAGGGATACGCAGTATTTT.